This T cell receptor (beta chain) was recovered during a study of blood T cell repertoires in COVID-19. The wider study: Sites in the United States, Italy and Spain provided acute and convalescent COVID-19 samples. PBMCs, B-cell-depleted T cells, or T cells provided the cDNA or gDNA that made up the material.

Trimming shortened V by 3 bases and J by 1 base, and 10 bases separated the two germline ends. The CDR3 consists of 15 residues. Germline CDR1 SGDLS, CDR2 YYNGEE. How the authors handled the data: Reference gene primer amplification yielded estimated nucleated cell counts. Method: immunoSEQ multiplex PCR; TCRdb's copy keeps in-frame clones and lacks some. That table is the source of V, J and clone size, and D and trimming were worked out from the DNA. The table lists roughly 260,000 clones, about 88% of them singletons, with approximately 4.3% in the top ten. The gene calls are TRBV9 and TRBJ2-2; TRBD2 is a possible D gene (6 bases). This receptor was obtained from a man in his sixties who had recovered from COVID-19. Sequenced input: peripheral blood. CDR3 region: CASSGDSLNTGELFF. The CDR3 DNA reads TGTGCCAGCAGCGGGGACTCTTTGAACACCGGGGAGCTGTTTTTT.